This T cell receptor beta chain was identified during a study of neurological immune-mediated disorders. The CDR3 sequence is 16 residues long. Trimming took 5 bases from V and 3 from J; bases not matched to a gene: 6. Germline values: CDR1 SGHTA, CDR2 FQGNSA. TCRdb re-called the 5' RACE reads with MiXCR, one entry per CDR3 protein. Among approximately 90,000 distinct CDR3 sequences listed, roughly 3.5% were seen once. This clonotype was recorded at least ten times. V usage is TRBV7-2 and J usage is TRBJ2-7; the match to TRBD2 covers 14 bases. The source of this sequence is a woman younger than 30 with multiple sclerosis. What was sequenced was PBMCs. The CDR3 loop is CASSESGTSGSYEQYF. CDR3 sequence (DNA): TGTGCCAGCAGCGAATCAGGGACTAGCGGGAGCTACGAGCAGTACTTC.